The clone carrying this TCR beta chain has a handful of counts. The sample is drawn from a study of cytomegalovirus exposure and HLA in healthy donors. Germline-derived CDR1 and CDR2 are LNHDA and SQIVND (reference sequence). CDR3 size: 14 residues. Trimming removed 3 bases from V and 5 bases from J; junction bases left unmatched: 6. Primers: 60 Vbeta forward and 13 Jbeta reverse. Repertoires were generated with immunoSEQ multiplex PCR, while TCRdb's copy carries only in-frame clones and drops some. The data show about 190,000 clones, 75% to 90% seen once. The sample was PBMCs. This receptor was identified in a man aged 30 to 45 in good health and CMV-seronegative. V and J are TRBV19 and TRBJ1-1; TRBD1 agrees at 7 bases. This CDR3 reads CASSIRDSGTEAFF. As DNA, the CDR3 is TGTGCCAGTAGTATTCGGGACAGTGGAACTGAAGCTTTCTTT.